The table lists the clone carrying this T cell receptor beta chain with many counts. This entry belongs to a study of T cells after yellow fever vaccination. Template-switching 5'RACE yielded the TCR cDNA; a universal primer site and UMIs were added in the process. TCRdb called the 5' RACE reads again in MiXCR, with one record for every CDR3 protein. This sample has about 320,000 distinct CDR3 sequences, with around 11% found just once. CDR3 length equals 19 residues. CDR1 is SGHVS, CDR2 FQNEAQ, per germline. V was shortened by 6 bases and J by 3 bases, with 24 bases between the two germline ends. Specimen: CD4+ T cells sorted from PBMCs, collected 45 days after the yellow fever booster vaccination. The V and J genes are TRBV7-8 and TRBJ2-6; maybe TRBD1 (5 bases). The TCR sequence derives from a man aged 18-30 years who received the YFV17D yellow fever vaccine. CDR3 DNA: TGTGCCAGCAGTGTATTACACAGGACCCTCTCGCATGGGGCCAACGTCCTGACTTTC. It encodes CASSVLHRTLSHGANVLTF.